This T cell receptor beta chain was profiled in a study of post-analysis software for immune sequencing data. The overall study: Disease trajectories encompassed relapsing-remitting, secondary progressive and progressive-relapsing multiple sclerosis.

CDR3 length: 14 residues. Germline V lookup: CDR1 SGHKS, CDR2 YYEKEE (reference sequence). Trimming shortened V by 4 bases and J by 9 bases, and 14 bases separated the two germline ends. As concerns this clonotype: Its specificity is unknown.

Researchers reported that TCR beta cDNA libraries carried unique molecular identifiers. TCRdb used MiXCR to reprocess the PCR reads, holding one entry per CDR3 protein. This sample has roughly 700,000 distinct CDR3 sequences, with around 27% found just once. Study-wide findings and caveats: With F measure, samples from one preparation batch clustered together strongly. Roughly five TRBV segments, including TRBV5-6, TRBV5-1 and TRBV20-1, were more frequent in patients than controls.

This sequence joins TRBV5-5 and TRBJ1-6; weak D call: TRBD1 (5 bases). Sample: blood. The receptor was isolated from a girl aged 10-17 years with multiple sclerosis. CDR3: CASSRGTQFSPLHF. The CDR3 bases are TGTGCCAGCAGCCGAGGGACGCAATTTTCACCCCTCCACTTT.